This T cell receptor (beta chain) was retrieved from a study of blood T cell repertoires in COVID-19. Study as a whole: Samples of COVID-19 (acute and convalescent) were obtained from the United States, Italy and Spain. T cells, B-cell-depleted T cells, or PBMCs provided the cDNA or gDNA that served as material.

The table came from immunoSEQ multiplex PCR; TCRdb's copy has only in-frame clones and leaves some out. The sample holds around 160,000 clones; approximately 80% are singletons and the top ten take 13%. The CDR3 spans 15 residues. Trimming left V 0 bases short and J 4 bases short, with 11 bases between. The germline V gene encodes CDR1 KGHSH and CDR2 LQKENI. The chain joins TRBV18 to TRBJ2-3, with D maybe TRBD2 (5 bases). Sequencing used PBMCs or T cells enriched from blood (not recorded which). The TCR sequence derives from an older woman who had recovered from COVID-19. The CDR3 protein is CASSPPSRGSDTQYF. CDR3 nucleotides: TGTGCCAGCTCACCACCTTCCCGGGGTTCAGATACGCAGTATTTT.